Listed below are T cell receptor beta chains from one sample, sequenced in a study of control samples from healthy donors and cancer patients. The method was immunoSEQ multiplex PCR; TCRdb's version includes in-frame clones alone and lacks a portion of them. There are approximately 190,000 clones in the sample, with 2.2% held by the top ten. The sequenced sample consisted of blood. These receptors all stem from a woman aged 25 to 39 in good health. Both conserved end residues are part of each CDR3. The D gene is left open where the match is weak.

TRBV15	TRBJ1-2	NA	CATSKDGFYGYTF	TGTGCCACCAGCAAGGACGGATTCTATGGCTACACCTTC
TRBV9	TRBJ1-1	NA	CASSAGGTPNTEAFF	TGTGCCAGCAGCGCGGGCGGGACTCCGAACACTGAAGCTTTCTTT
TRBV12-5	TRBJ1-1	TRBD1	CASGLPRTGYVLNTEAFF	TGTGCTAGTGGTTTGCCCCGGACAGGGTACGTCCTAAACACTGAAGCTTTCTTT
TRBV6-5	TRBJ2-3	NA	CASSTDPVSTDTQYF	TGTGCCAGCAGTACAGACCCGGTGAGCACAGATACGCAGTATTTT
TRBV4-1	TRBJ2-4	NA	CASSQDGAQGTDIQYF	TGCGCCAGCAGCCAAGATGGGGCACAGGGTACGGACATTCAGTACTTC
TRBV2	TRBJ1-1	NA	CASSQGSAFF	TGTGCCAGCAGCCAGGGGTCAGCTTTCTTT
TRBV28	TRBJ1-1	TRBD1	CASSRQGMNTEAFF	TGTGCCAGCAGTCGACAGGGGATGAACACTGAAGCTTTCTTT
TRBV3-1/TRBV3-2	TRBJ1-6	NA	CASSQGFRGSSPLHF	TGTGCCAGCAGCCAAGGCTTCCGGGGGAGTTCACCCCTCCACTTT
TRBV6-5	TRBJ1-5	NA	CASRDGAVSNQPQHF	TGTGCCAGCAGGGACGGCGCAGTTAGCAATCAGCCCCAGCATTTT
TRBV7-2	TRBJ1-6	TRBD1	CASSPTPGQGASHPPLHF	TGTGCCAGCAGCCCTACACCGGGACAGGGGGCGTCTCATCCACCCCTCCACTTT
TRBV4-3	TRBJ2-6	NA	CASSRRMGGGGANVLTF	TGCGCCAGCAGCCGCAGGATGGGGGGCGGTGGGGCCAACGTCCTGACTTTC
TRBV27	TRBJ1-2	NA	CASSLTGRRGYTF	TGTGCCAGCAGTTTAACTGGGAGGAGAGGCTACACCTTC
TRBV9	TRBJ1-1	NA	CASSQGPSSEAFF	TGTGCCAGCAGCCAGGGGCCTAGCTCTGAAGCTTTCTTT
TRBV7-3	TRBJ2-5	NA	CASSLGVEGTQYF	TGTGCCAGCAGCCTGGGGGTAGAGGGGACCCAGTACTTC
TRBV5-1	TRBJ2-3	TRBD2	CASSLTSGSDTQYF	TGCGCCAGCAGCTTGACTAGCGGGTCAGATACGCAGTATTTT
TRBV12-3/TRBV12-4	TRBJ1-2	NA	CASSSLAIYGYTF	TGTGCCAGCAGTTCACTCGCGATCTATGGCTACACCTTC
TRBV30	TRBJ1-2	NA	CAWSRRMVGYGYTF	TGTGCCTGGAGTCGTCGAATGGTGGGGTATGGCTACACCTTC
TRBV9	TRBJ1-1	TRBD1	CASSVGQGGEAFF	TGTGCCAGCAGCGTAGGACAGGGCGGTGAAGCTTTCTTT
TRBV19	TRBJ2-7	TRBD2	CASSMVPQWRGEYEQYF	TGTGCCAGTAGTATGGTCCCCCAGTGGCGGGGGGAATACGAGCAGTACTTC
TRBV9	TRBJ1-3	TRBD1	CASSVIGGKGNTIYF	TGTGCCAGCAGCGTTATAGGGGGCAAGGGAAACACCATATATTTT
TRBV20-1	TRBJ1-2	NA	CSAPAPGGYTF	TGCAGTGCCCCGGCCCCAGGCGGCTACACCTTC
TRBV5-1	TRBJ1-1	NA	CASSLSWGRTDTEAFF	TGCGCCAGCAGCTTGAGTTGGGGCAGAACCGACACTGAAGCTTTCTTT
TRBV27	TRBJ2-7	NA	CASSPRTGSYEQYF	TGTGCCAGCAGTCCACGGACTGGTTCCTACGAGCAGTACTTC
TRBV9	TRBJ2-4	TRBD2	CASSVEPTRRGGGENIQYF	TGTGCCAGCAGCGTAGAGCCCACCCGGCGGGGGGGCGGGGAAAACATTCAGTACTTC
TRBV2	TRBJ1-6	NA	CATQSHDLRSLHF	TGTGCCACCCAGTCCCACGACCTTAGATCCCTCCACTTT
TRBV7-9	TRBJ2-7	TRBD1	CASSSPGQGNEQYF	TGTGCCAGCAGCTCACCGGGACAGGGTAACGAGCAGTACTTC
TRBV27	TRBJ1-5	NA	CASSLYWDQPQHF	TGTGCCAGCAGTTTATATTGGGATCAGCCCCAGCATTTT
TRBV28	TRBJ2-7	NA	CASSLGRQDEQYF	TGTGCCAGCAGTTTAGGCCGGCAGGACGAGCAGTACTTC
TRBV4-3	TRBJ2-7	TRBD2	CASSQDLPSGGYEQYF	TGCGCCAGCAGCCAAGATCTTCCTAGCGGGGGCTACGAGCAGTACTTC
TRBV2	TRBJ2-3	TRBD2	CASRPLAGRSDTQYF	TGTGCCAGCAGGCCACTAGCGGGAAGGTCGGATACGCAGTATTTT
TRBV15	TRBJ1-2	NA	CATSRDSNNYGYTF	TGTGCCACCAGCAGAGATAGCAATAACTATGGCTACACCTTC
TRBV7-2	TRBJ2-5	TRBD2	CASSLAGGYQETQYF	TGTGCCAGCAGCTTAGCGGGGGGGTACCAAGAGACCCAGTACTTC